The entry that follows covers one T cell receptor beta chain sequence. The antigen is undetermined. The germline gives CDR1 MNHNS, CDR2 SASEGT. J gave up 6 bases and V 1 base, and 5 bases lay outside the gene matches. This CDR3 is 16 amino acids long. The PCR ran on 60 Vbeta and 13 Jbeta primers. The protocol was immunoSEQ multiplex PCR, while the TCRdb copy is restricted to in-frame clones and leaves out a portion. The top ten clones hold 5.5% to 8% of a sample with around 120,000 clones, 75% to 80% of them seen once. This record belongs to a study of cytomegalovirus exposure and HLA in healthy donors. Study findings and constraints: Specificity for CMV antigens was confirmed in vitro for a few of the CMV-associated chains. Later analysis revealed greater clonal expansion in HLA-associated TCR beta chains than in equally common others. A later analysis revealed that TCR association rates differed between HLA loci, peaking at DRB1 and bottoming out at HLA-C. In an earlier analysis, most TCR beta V segments were productive about 87% or about 30% of the time.

This receptor was identified in a woman aged 40 to 49 in good health and CMV-seronegative. This sequence joins TRBV6-1 and TRBJ2-2; 10 bases align to TRBD1. Sequences were obtained from PBMCs. Here the CDR3 reads CASSEVGQGQAGELFF. The CDR3 DNA follows: TGTGCCAGCAGTGAAGTGGGACAGGGGCAGGCCGGGGAGCTGTTTTTT.